This TCR beta chain is from a study of shared clonotypes between healthy human individuals. Deep was the level used in running the assay. Produced via immunoSEQ multiplex PCR; TCRdb's table is partial and in-frame only. Of around 2.5 million clones listed, 93% are singletons. This CDR3 is 17 amino acids long. The J segment lost 0 bases and the V segment lost 4 bases, leaving 6 bases of the junction unmatched. CDR1 is SGHDT, CDR2 YYEEEE, per germline. In the CD4+ fraction, cells were divided into CD45RA+ naive and CD45RA-negative memory subsets. This chain connects TRBV5-6 to TRBJ2-1, with 11 bases fitting TRBD2. The receptor comes from a young man in good health. Some clones in this sample may be carry-over from other donors' samples. The sample was naive CD4+ T cells from PBMCs. Subset of the sample: CD45RA+ positively selected. In DNA form, the CDR3 reads TGTGCCAGCAGCCCGGGACTAGCGGCTAGCTCCTACAATGAGCAGTTCTTC. Amino acid sequence: CASSPGLAASSYNEQFF.